A single sample is the source of the 2 T cell receptor beta chains below, sequenced in a study of blood T cells in healthy people across ages. Then a second PCR, running roughly 6 to 12 cycles, was carried out with a sample-barcoded 5' primer and a J-beta primer mix. In TCRdb, the 5' RACE reads were re-called with MiXCR into one record per CDR3 protein. Of fewer than 800,000 distinct CDR3 sequences listed, around 21% are singletons. Material: blood. These receptors were collected from a man between 70 and 80 years old in good health.

This clonotype turned up a few times. The gene calls are TRBV28 and TRBJ2-1, with D hard to call. CDR3 length equals 13 residues. Germline V gene lookup returns CDR1 MDHEN and CDR2 SYDVKM. The V gene lost 3 bases and the J gene lost 7 bases, with 10 bases spanning the gap. CDR3: CASSLPPRNEQFF. The CDR3 bases are TGTGCCAGCAGTTTGCCCCCTCGGAATGAGCAGTTCTTC.

The rearrangement links TRBV20-1 to TRBJ1-4; maybe TRBD1 (5 bases). The CDR3 is made up of 12 amino acids. V shed 5 bases and J shed 6 bases, with 10 bases lying between them. Looked up from germline, CDR1 is DFQATT and CDR2 is SNEGSKA (reference sequence). In DNA form, the CDR3 reads TGCAGTGCTGGCCAGGGCTATGAAAAACTGTTTTTT. Protein product: CSAGQGYEKLFF.